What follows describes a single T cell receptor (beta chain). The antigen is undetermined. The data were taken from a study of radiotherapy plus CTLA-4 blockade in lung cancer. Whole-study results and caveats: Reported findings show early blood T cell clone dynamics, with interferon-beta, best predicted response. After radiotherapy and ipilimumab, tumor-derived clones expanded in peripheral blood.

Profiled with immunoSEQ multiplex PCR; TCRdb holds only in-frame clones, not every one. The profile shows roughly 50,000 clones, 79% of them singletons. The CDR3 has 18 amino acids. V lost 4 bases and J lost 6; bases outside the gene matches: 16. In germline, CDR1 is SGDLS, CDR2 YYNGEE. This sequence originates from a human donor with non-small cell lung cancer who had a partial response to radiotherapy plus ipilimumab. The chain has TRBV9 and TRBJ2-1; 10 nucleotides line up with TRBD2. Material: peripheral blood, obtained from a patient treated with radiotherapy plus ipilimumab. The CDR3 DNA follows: TGTGCCAGCAGCTTGTTCGTCAGCGGGGGGGCCTCGCCCAATGAGCAGTTCTTC. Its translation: CASSLFVSGGASPNEQFF.